This T cell receptor beta chain came from a study of Ad26.COV2.S vaccination and SARS-CoV-2 variants. Study-wide results and limits: The analyses of TCR breadth and depth may have understated the size of total T cell responses. Vaccinees reportedly had broad spike-specific CD8+ and CD4+ T cell responses.

Libraries were prepared by immunoSEQ multiplex PCR; TCRdb keeps only in-frame clonotypes and omits some of them. This repertoire shows 360,000 or so clones, around nine tenths found once; its top ten account for 3.4%. This clone was detected ten times or more. Its antigen is currently unknown. This CDR3 has 16 residues. Trimming stripped 1 base from V and 5 bases from J, with 20 bases between. Per germline, CDR1 GTSNPN and CDR2 SVGIG (reference sequence). The treatment: about 20 received Ad26.COV2.S at low or high dose, single or two shots; 5 received placebo; per-sample allocation not given. Collection of samples fell on day 63 after the first vaccine or placebo injection. Vaccination used an Ad26 vector expressing Wuhan-strain SARS-CoV-2 spike.

Sequencing was performed on peripheral blood, taken in a trial of Ad26.COV2.S vaccine versus placebo. The source of this sequence is a person between 18 and 65 years old who received the Ad26.COV2.S COVID-19 vaccine or a placebo. This sequence joins TRBV30 and TRBJ1-2, with D unclear. CDR3 sequence (DNA): TGTGCCTGGAGTGGCCCCCAACAGACTAAACATTATGGCTACACCTTC. This gives the protein CAWSGPQQTKHYGYTF.